This TCR beta chain was captured by sequencing in a study of patients and donors after allogeneic stem cell transplantation. Germline lookup yields CDR1 MNHEY and CDR2 SVGAGI. This CDR3 has 15 amino acids. Trimming shortened V by 0 bases and J by 3 bases, and 12 bases separated the two germline ends. TCRdb processed the RT-PCR reads anew with MiXCR; each CDR3 protein has one entry. The table shows 400,000 to 450,000 distinct CDR3 sequences, with around 15% occurring only once. The chain is built from TRBV6-5 and TRBJ2-7, with D perhaps TRBD1 or TRBD2 (5 bases each). The clonotype originates from a human donor who was either an allogeneic HSCT recipient or a stem cell or donor lymphocyte infusion donor (not recorded which). It is not recorded whose cells these are; they may come from a transplant donor. Material for sequencing was blood, either unsorted or a sorted T cell fraction (not recorded which). CDR3 protein: CASSYSRWGIYEQYF. In nucleotides, the CDR3 is TGTGCCAGCAGTTACTCGCGGTGGGGGATCTACGAGCAGTACTTC.